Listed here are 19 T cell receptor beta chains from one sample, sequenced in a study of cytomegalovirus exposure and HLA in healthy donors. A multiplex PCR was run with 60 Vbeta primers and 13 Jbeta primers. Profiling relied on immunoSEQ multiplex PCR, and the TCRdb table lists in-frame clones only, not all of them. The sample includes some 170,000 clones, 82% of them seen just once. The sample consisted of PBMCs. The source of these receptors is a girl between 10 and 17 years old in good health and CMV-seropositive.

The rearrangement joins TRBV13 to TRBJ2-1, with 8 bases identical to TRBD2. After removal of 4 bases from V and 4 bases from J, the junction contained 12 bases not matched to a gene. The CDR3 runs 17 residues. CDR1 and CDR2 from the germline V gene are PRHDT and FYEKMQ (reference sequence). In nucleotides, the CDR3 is TGTGCCAGCAGCTCTAAAGCGGGGGACCGCCTTTACAATGAGCAGTTCTTC. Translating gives CASSSKAGDRLYNEQFF.

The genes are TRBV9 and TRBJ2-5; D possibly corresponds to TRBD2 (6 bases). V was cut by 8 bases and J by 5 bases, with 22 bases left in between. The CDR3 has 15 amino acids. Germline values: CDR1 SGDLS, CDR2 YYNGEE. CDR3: CARPSANLKEETQYF. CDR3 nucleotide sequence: TGTGCCAGGCCTAGCGCCAACCTTAAGGAGGAGACCCAGTACTTC.

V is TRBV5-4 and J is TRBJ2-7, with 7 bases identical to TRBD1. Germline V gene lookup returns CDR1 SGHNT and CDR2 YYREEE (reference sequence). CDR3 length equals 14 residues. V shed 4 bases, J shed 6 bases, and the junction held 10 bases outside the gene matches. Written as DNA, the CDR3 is TGTGCCAGCAGCGCACTGCCGACAGGGATCGAGCAGTACTTC. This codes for CASSALPTGIEQYF.

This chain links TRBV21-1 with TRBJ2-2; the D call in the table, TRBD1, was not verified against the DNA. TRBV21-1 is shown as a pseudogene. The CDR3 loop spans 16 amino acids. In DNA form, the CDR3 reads TGTGCCAGCAGCAAACTCACAGCTCTGAACACCGGGGAGCTGTTTTTT. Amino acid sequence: CASSKLTALNTGELFF.

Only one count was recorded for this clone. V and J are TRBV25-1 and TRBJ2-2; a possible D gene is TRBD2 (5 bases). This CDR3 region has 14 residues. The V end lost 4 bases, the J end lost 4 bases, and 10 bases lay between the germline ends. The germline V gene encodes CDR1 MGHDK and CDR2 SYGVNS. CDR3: CASSGETSTGELFF. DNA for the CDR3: TGTGCCAGCAGTGGGGAGACTTCCACCGGGGAGCTGTTTTTT.

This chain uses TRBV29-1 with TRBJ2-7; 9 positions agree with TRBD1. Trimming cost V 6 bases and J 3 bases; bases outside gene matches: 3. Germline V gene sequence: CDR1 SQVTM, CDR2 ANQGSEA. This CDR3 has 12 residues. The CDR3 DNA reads TGCAGCGTCCCGGGACAGGGCTACGAGCAGTACTTC. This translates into CSVPGQGYEQYF.

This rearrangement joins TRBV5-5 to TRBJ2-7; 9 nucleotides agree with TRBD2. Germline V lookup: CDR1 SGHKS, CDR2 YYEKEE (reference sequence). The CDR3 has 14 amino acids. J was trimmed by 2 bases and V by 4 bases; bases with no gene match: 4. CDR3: CASSAREGTYEQYF. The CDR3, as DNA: TGTGCCAGCAGCGCGCGGGAGGGTACCTACGAGCAGTACTTC.

The CDR3 DNA reads TGTGCCAGCAGTTTACCCAATACTTACTCTGGAAACACCATATATTTT. This translates into CASSLPNTYSGNTIYF. The V call is TRBV28, the J call TRBJ1-3, with D unclear. Germline assignment: CDR1 MDHEN and CDR2 SYDVKM. The CDR3 sequence is 16 residues long. The V end was cut by 2 bases, the J end by 0 bases, with 11 bases between.

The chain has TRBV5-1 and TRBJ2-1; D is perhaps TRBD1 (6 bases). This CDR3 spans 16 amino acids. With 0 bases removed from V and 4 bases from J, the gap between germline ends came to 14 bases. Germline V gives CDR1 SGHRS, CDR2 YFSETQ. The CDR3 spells CASSLVWGREYNEQFF. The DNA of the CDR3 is TGCGCCAGCAGCTTGGTCTGGGGGCGCGAATACAATGAGCAGTTCTTC.

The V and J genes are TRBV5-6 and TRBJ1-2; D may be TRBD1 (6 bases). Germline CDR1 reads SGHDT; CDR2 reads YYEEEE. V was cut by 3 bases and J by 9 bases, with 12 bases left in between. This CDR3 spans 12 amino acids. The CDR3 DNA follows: TGTGCCAGCAGCTCGACAGGCCTCCGCTACACCTTC. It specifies CASSSTGLRYTF.

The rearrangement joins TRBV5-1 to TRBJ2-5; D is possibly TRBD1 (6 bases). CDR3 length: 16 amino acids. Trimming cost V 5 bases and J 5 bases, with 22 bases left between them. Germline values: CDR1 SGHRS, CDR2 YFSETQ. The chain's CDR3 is CASSHRTVGEEETQYF. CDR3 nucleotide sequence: TGCGCCAGCAGTCATCGGACAGTCGGAGAGGAGGAGACCCAGTACTTC. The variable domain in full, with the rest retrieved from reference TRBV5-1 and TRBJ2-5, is KAGVTQTPRYLIKTRGQQVTLSCSPISGHRSVSWYQQTPGQGLQFLFEYFSETQRNKGNFPGRFSGRQFSNSRSEMNVSTLELGDSALYLCASSHRTVGEEETQYFGPGTRLLVL.

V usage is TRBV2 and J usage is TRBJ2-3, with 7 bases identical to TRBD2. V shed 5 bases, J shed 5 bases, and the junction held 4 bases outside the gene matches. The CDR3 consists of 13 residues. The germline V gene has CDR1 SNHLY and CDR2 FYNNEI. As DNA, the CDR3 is TGTGCCAGCAGTTGGGTAGCGGGAGATACGCAGTATTTT. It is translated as CASSWVAGDTQYF.

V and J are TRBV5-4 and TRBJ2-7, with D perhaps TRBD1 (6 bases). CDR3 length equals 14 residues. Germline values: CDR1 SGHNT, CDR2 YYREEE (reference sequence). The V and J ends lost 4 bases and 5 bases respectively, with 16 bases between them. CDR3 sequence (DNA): TGTGCCAGCAGCCCAAGGACAGAGTGGGACGAGCAGTACTTC. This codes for CASSPRTEWDEQYF.

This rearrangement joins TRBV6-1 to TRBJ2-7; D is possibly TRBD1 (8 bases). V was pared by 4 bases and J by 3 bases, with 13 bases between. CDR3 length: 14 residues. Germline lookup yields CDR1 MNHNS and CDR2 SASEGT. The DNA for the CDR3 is TGTGCCAGCAGTGTGGACAGGGACTACTACGAGCAGTACTTC. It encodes CASSVDRDYYEQYF.

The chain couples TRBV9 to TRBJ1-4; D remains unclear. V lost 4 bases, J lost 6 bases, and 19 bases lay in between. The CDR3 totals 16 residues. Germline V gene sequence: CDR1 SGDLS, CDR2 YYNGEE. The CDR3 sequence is CASSLVPEGAYEKLFF. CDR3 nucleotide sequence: TGTGCCAGCAGCCTCGTTCCTGAGGGAGCTTATGAAAAACTGTTTTTT.

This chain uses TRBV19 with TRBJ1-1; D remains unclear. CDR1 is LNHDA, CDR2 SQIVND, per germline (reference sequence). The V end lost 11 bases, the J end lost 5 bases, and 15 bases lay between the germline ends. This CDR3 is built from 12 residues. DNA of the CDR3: TGTGCCGTAACCCGGGGAGGGACTGAAGCTTTCTTT. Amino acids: CAVTRGGTEAFF.

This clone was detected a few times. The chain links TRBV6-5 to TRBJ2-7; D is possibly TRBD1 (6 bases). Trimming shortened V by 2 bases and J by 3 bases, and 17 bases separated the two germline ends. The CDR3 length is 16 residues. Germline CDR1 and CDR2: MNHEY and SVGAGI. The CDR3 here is CASSYDASGENYEQYF. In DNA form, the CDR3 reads TGTGCCAGCAGTTACGATGCGTCAGGGGAGAACTACGAGCAGTACTTC.

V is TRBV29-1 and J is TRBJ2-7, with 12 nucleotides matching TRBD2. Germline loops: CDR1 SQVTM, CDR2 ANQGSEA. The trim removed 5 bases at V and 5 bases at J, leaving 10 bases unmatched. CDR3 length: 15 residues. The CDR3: CSVSRTSGNWDEQYF. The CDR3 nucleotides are TGCAGCGTTTCCCGGACTAGCGGGAACTGGGACGAGCAGTACTTC.

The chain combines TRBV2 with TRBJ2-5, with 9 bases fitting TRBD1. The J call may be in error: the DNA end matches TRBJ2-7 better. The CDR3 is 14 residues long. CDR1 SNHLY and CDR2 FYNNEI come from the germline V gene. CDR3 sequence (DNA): TGTGCCAGCAGTACTGGACAGGGGAGCTACGAGCAGTACTTC. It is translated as CASSTGQGSYEQYF.